This paragraph reports one T cell receptor beta chain. The data were obtained in a study of control samples from healthy donors and cancer patients. CDR3 length: 17 residues. Germline loops: CDR1 SGHRS, CDR2 YFSETQ. V gave up 4 bases and J gave up 1 base; unmatched junction bases: 12. The table came from immunoSEQ multiplex PCR; TCRdb's copy has only in-frame clones and leaves some out. The sample has about 140,000 clones; roughly 88% are singletons. The gene calls are TRBV5-1 and TRBJ2-5; 8 bases map to TRBD2. The sequence was collected from a man between 18 and 35 years old in good health. The sequenced material came from blood. CDR3 sequence reads: CASSPDIQRGLQETQYF. The CDR3 DNA is TGCGCCAGCAGCCCTGACATCCAGCGGGGGCTCCAAGAGACCCAGTACTTC. The full variable domain, with the rest looked up from reference TRBV5-1 and TRBJ2-5, is KAGVTQTPRYLIKTRGQQVTLSCSPISGHRSVSWYQQTPGQGLQFLFEYFSETQRNKGNFPGRFSGRQFSNSRSEMNVSTLELGDSALYLCASSPDIQRGLQETQYFGPGTRLLVL.